The rows below give T cell receptor beta chains drawn from one sample of a study of cytomegalovirus exposure and HLA in healthy donors. Repertoires were generated with immunoSEQ multiplex PCR, while TCRdb's copy carries only in-frame clones and drops some. This sample has about 65,000 clones; just over 90% occur once, and the top ten carry around 1.4%. The sequencing input was PBMCs. The source is a woman younger than 30 in good health and CMV-seronegative. CDR3s include the opening cysteine and the closing phenylalanine or tryptophan. The D gene is left open where the match is weak. Some rows mark clone size as missing; the rest say once, few, many or name a class of expanded clone.

cdr3_length	v_call	j_call	clone_size	d_call	cdr3_aa	cdr3_nt
14	TRBV5-6	TRBJ2-3	NA	NA	CASSGARMRDTQYF	TGTGCCAGCAGCGGGGCGAGAATGAGGGATACGCAGTATTTT
17	TRBV4-1	TRBJ2-1	NA	NA	CASSRVTVGPAVNEQFF	TGCGCCAGCAGCCGCGTGACTGTCGGTCCGGCGGTTAATGAGCAGTTCTTC
18	TRBV9	TRBJ2-3	NA	TRBD2	CASSVPRTSGSFPDTQYF	TGTGCCAGCAGCGTACCCCGGACTAGCGGGAGCTTCCCAGATACGCAGTATTTT
17	TRBV19	TRBJ1-5	NA	TRBD1	CASKATPGQGARQPQHF	TGTGCCAGTAAAGCCACTCCGGGACAGGGGGCGAGGCAGCCCCAGCATTTT
18	TRBV7-6	TRBJ1-6	NA	TRBD1	CASSHWGQNRFYNSPLHF	TGTGCCAGCAGCCACTGGGGACAGAACCGGTTCTATAATTCACCCCTCCACTTT
13	TRBV2	TRBJ2-7	NA	NA	CASTPHSSYEQYF	TGTGCCAGCACCCCCCACTCGTCCTACGAGCAGTACTTC
14	TRBV6-6	TRBJ2-2	NA	NA	CASRRRGRTGELFF	TGTGCCAGCCGGAGGAGGGGGCGCACCGGGGAGCTGTTTTTT
16	TRBV10-3	TRBJ1-2	NA	NA	CAISEGAKSQTYGYTF	TGTGCCATCAGTGAGGGAGCTAAGAGTCAGACCTATGGCTACACCTTC
14	TRBV7-9	TRBJ2-1	once	TRBD2	CASGGAGGRPEQFF	TGTGCCAGCGGGGGGGCGGGAGGGCGGCCTGAGCAGTTCTTC
13	TRBV7-6	TRBJ2-1	NA	NA	CASKRGSYNEQFF	TGTGCCAGCAAAAGGGGTTCCTACAATGAGCAGTTCTTC
17	TRBV27	TRBJ2-1	NA	TRBD2	CASSMGLAGGPSNEQFF	TGTGCCAGCAGTATGGGACTAGCGGGGGGGCCCTCCAATGAGCAGTTCTTC
15	TRBV4-1	TRBJ1-5	NA	TRBD1	CASSPWTGDHQPQHF	TGCGCCAGCAGCCCCTGGACAGGGGACCATCAGCCCCAGCATTTT
14	TRBV7-2	TRBJ2-5	NA	NA	CASSLHGGQETQYF	TGTGCCAGCAGCTTACATGGGGGGCAAGAGACCCAGTACTTC
18	TRBV30	TRBJ1-1	NA	NA	CAWIQVPPASGRNTGAFF	TGTGCCTGGATTCAAGTTCCCCCGGCTAGCGGGAGAAACACGGGAGCTTTCTTT
16	TRBV18	TRBJ1-3	NA	NA	CASSPPGGSSGNTIYF	TGTGCCAGCTCACCACCGGGAGGGAGCTCTGGAAACACCATATATTTT
13	TRBV7-2	TRBJ2-3	NA	NA	CASSLQGTDTQYF	TGTGCCAGCAGCTTACAGGGCACAGATACGCAGTATTTT
14	TRBV6-1	TRBJ2-3	NA	TRBD2	CASSGGLAADTQYF	TGTGCCAGCAGTGGGGGACTAGCTGCCGATACGCAGTATTTT
14	TRBV27	TRBJ2-3	NA	NA	CASSFGHSTDTQYF	TGTGCCAGCAGTTTCGGACACTCCACAGATACGCAGTATTTT
16	TRBV5-4	TRBJ2-7	NA	TRBD2	CASSPDTGLASDEQYF	TGTGCCAGCAGCCCGGATACTGGACTAGCGAGCGACGAGCAGTACTTC
13	TRBV14	TRBJ2-3	NA	NA	CASSQDQLDTQYF	TGTGCCAGCAGCCAAGATCAACTAGATACGCAGTATTTT
10	TRBV29-1	TRBJ2-5	once	NA	CSVLYVTQYF	TGCAGCGTTCTTTATGTCACCCAGTACTTC
13	TRBV7-7	TRBJ1-2	NA	TRBD1	CASSPGQGYGYTF	TGTGCTAGCAGCCCAGGACAGGGCTATGGCTACACCTTC
17	TRBV7-2	TRBJ2-3	NA	NA	CASSPSWTGRVTDTQYF	TGTGCCAGCAGCCCGAGCTGGACAGGGAGGGTGACAGATACGCAGTATTTT
15	TRBV11-2	TRBJ2-7	few	TRBD1	CASSPPDREDDEQYF	TGTGCCAGCAGCCCCCCGGACAGGGAGGATGACGAGCAGTACTTC
15	TRBV5-1	TRBJ2-7	NA	NA	CASSESGRGLYEQYF	TGCGCCAGCAGCGAGTCGGGCAGGGGCCTCTACGAGCAGTACTTC
14	TRBV12-5	TRBJ2-5	NA	NA	CASGPGTGQETQYF	TGTGCTAGTGGCCCCGGGACTGGTCAAGAGACCCAGTACTTC
12	TRBV25-1	TRBJ2-1	NA	NA	CASSAGGNEQFF	TGTGCCAGCAGTGCAGGGGGGAATGAGCAGTTCTTC
17	TRBV7-8	TRBJ2-7	NA	TRBD1	CASSLPTGQLSSYEQYF	TGTGCCAGCAGCTTACCAACGGGACAGCTGAGCTCCTACGAGCAGTACTTC
14	TRBV2	TRBJ2-3	NA	NA	CASKRRTTTDTQYF	TGTGCCAGCAAACGGAGGACCACCACAGATACGCAGTATTTT
13	TRBV5-1	TRBJ2-7	NA	NA	CASSETDSYEQYF	TGCGCCAGCAGTGAGACAGATTCCTACGAGCAGTACTTC
12	TRBV5-1	TRBJ2-2	NA	NA	CASSPQTGELFF	TGCGCCAGCAGCCCACAGACCGGGGAGCTGTTTTTT
14	TRBV6-1	TRBJ2-1	NA	TRBD2	CASSGAGGYNEQFF	TGTGCCAGCAGTGGAGCGGGAGGATACAATGAGCAGTTCTTC
16	TRBV2	TRBJ1-1	NA	TRBD1	CASSEGQASMNTEAFF	TGTGCCAGCAGTGAGGGACAGGCCAGCATGAACACTGAAGCTTTCTTT
17	TRBV9	TRBJ2-5	once	TRBD1	CASSVRGTGPRWETQYF	TGTGCCAGCAGCGTAAGGGGGACAGGGCCCCGGTGGGAGACCCAGTACTTC
13	TRBV6-5	TRBJ2-7	NA	NA	CASSYYQGSEQYF	TGTGCCAGCAGTTACTACCAGGGGAGCGAGCAGTACTTC
15	TRBV5-6	TRBJ1-1	once	NA	CASSVNRVGVPEAFF	TGTGCCAGCAGCGTCAACAGGGTGGGAGTACCTGAAGCTTTCTTT
16	TRBV5-4	TRBJ2-1	NA	TRBD2	CASSLAAGGKYNEQFF	TGTGCCAGCAGCTTGGCGGCGGGAGGCAAGTACAATGAGCAGTTCTTC
14	TRBV18	TRBJ2-5	NA	NA	CASSPGAREETQYF	TGTGCCAGCTCACCAGGTGCGAGGGAAGAGACCCAGTACTTC
14	TRBV5-6	TRBJ2-7	NA	NA	CASSLVQDSYEQYF	TGTGCCAGCAGCTTGGTTCAGGATTCCTACGAGCAGTACTTC
16	TRBV6-6	TRBJ2-2	NA	TRBD2	CASSYVSSGHTGELFF	TGTGCCAGCAGTTACGTCTCTAGCGGTCACACCGGGGAGCTGTTTTTT
13	TRBV5-1	TRBJ2-3	NA	NA	CASSLGSADTQYF	TGCGCCAGCAGCTTGGGGAGCGCAGATACGCAGTATTTT
15	TRBV6-6	TRBJ1-1	NA	NA	CASSYSVQGMAEAFF	TGTGCCAGCAGTTACAGTGTCCAGGGAATGGCTGAAGCTTTCTTT
14	TRBV7-2	TRBJ1-1	NA	NA	CASSRTLMNTEAFF	TGTGCCAGCAGCCGGACACTCATGAACACTGAAGCTTTCTTT
14	TRBV10-3	TRBJ1-2	NA	NA	CAISEGDGSYGYTF	TGTGCCATCAGTGAGGGAGACGGATCATATGGCTACACCTTC
13	TRBV11-1	TRBJ1-1	NA	NA	CASSLDPDTEAFF	TGTGCCAGCAGCTTAGACCCGGACACTGAAGCTTTCTTT
16	TRBV7-2	TRBJ2-4	NA	NA	CASSDKIDSPGNIQYF	TGTGCCAGCAGCGATAAAATAGACAGTCCAGGTAACATTCAGTACTTC
18	TRBV4-1	TRBJ1-3	NA	NA	CASSQARGASNSGNTIYF	TGCGCCAGCAGCCAAGCCAGGGGAGCTTCTAACTCTGGAAACACCATATATTTT
13	TRBV5-1	TRBJ2-7	NA	TRBD1	CASSWDRNYEQYF	TGCGCCAGCAGCTGGGACAGGAACTACGAGCAGTACTTC
15	TRBV5-1	TRBJ1-2	NA	NA	CASSSGVSTNYGYTF	TGCGCCAGCAGCTCGGGAGTCTCCACCAACTATGGCTACACCTTC
11	TRBV27	TRBJ2-7	NA	NA	CAAGQIYEQYF	TGTGCCGCCGGACAGATCTACGAGCAGTACTTC
14	TRBV13	TRBJ2-1	NA	TRBD1	CASSYGQGNNEQFF	TGTGCCAGCAGCTACGGACAGGGGAACAATGAGCAGTTCTTC
13	TRBV6-1	TRBJ1-2	NA	NA	CAISSDRDYGYTF	TGTGCCATCTCCTCGGACAGAGACTATGGCTACACCTTC
16	TRBV10-1	TRBJ1-1	NA	NA	CASSGLERFSNTEAFF	TGCGCCAGCAGCGGGTTGGAGAGATTCTCGAACACTGAAGCTTTCTTT